The 24 T cell receptor beta chains given below trace back to one sample, sequenced in a study of cytomegalovirus exposure and HLA in healthy donors. The PCR was carried out with 60 Vbeta primers and 13 Jbeta primers. Sequencing used immunoSEQ multiplex PCR; TCRdb keeps in-frame clones, though not all of them. The table has fewer than 250,000 clones, approximately 82% seen once. Sequencing was carried out using PBMCs. These receptors all come from a man aged 18-30 years in good health and CMV-seronegative.

The chain uses TRBV7-9 and TRBJ1-4; 8 nucleotides match TRBD1. The CDR3 contains 16 residues. Trimming cost V 4 bases and J 7 bases; bases outside gene matches: 11. CDR1 and CDR2 from the germline V gene are SEHNR and FQNEAQ (reference sequence). This chain's CDR3 is CASSSDREGDSEKLFF. The CDR3 bases are TGTGCCAGCAGCTCGGACAGGGAGGGGGACTCTGAAAAACTGTTTTTT.

The genes are TRBV28 and TRBJ2-7, with 7 bases fitting TRBD2. The CDR3 is 14 residues long. Germline V gives CDR1 MDHEN, CDR2 SYDVKM. The junction had 5 bases not matched to a gene; V was cut back by 4 bases and J by 2 bases. CDR3 residues: CASSSTGRTYEQYF. For the CDR3, the DNA is TGTGCCAGCAGTTCTACCGGGAGGACCTACGAGCAGTACTTC.

V and J are TRBV19 and TRBJ2-7; the D gene is possibly TRBD1 (6 bases). Deletions cut 8 bases from V and 1 base from J, with 12 bases between. Germline V lookup: CDR1 LNHDA, CDR2 SQIVND (reference sequence). The CDR3 consists of 13 residues. The CDR3 bases are TGTGCCAGTCAGGACAGACGTTCCTACGAGCAGTACTTC. This sequence encodes CASQDRRSYEQYF.

The chain couples TRBV9 to TRBJ2-7; TRBD2 aligns across 7 bases. V was pared by 5 bases and J by 3 bases, with 8 bases of the junction left unmatched. Germline values: CDR1 SGDLS, CDR2 YYNGEE. The CDR3 runs 14 residues. The CDR3 reads CASSAGVFGYEQYF. The CDR3 DNA follows: TGTGCCAGCAGTGCGGGGGTCTTTGGCTACGAGCAGTACTTC.

V is TRBV28 and J is TRBJ2-7; TRBD2 agrees at 15 bases. Germline-derived CDR1 and CDR2 are MDHEN and SYDVKM. This CDR3 comprises 14 residues. J lost 7 bases, V lost 7 bases, and 5 bases had no gene match. The CDR3 region is CASIGTSGRREQYF. In DNA form, the CDR3 reads TGTGCCAGCATAGGGACTAGCGGGAGGAGAGAGCAGTACTTC.

The V call is TRBV6-1, the J call TRBJ2-7; tentative D call: TRBD2 (5 bases). V gave up 2 bases and J gave up 2 bases, with 10 bases separating them. This CDR3 comprises 14 residues. Germline values: CDR1 MNHNS, CDR2 SASEGT. CDR3 loop: CASSEFEGTYEQYF. CDR3 sequence (DNA): TGTGCCAGCAGTGAATTTGAGGGTACCTACGAGCAGTACTTC.

J is TRBJ1-1 and V is TRBV7-9; D perhaps matches TRBD1 (5 bases). The ends were cut back, 4 bases at V and 6 bases at J, with 15 bases in the middle. The length of the CDR3 is 14 residues. Germline V gene lookup returns CDR1 SEHNR and CDR2 FQNEAQ (reference sequence). In nucleotides, the CDR3 is TGTGCCAGCAGCTCCCTAATCGGGGGGGCTGAAGCTTTCTTT. This encodes CASSSLIGGAEAFF.

The chain employs TRBV27 and TRBJ1-1, with TRBD1 identical over 11 bases. J gave up 0 bases and V 0 bases, and 6 bases lay outside the gene matches. The CDR3 loop spans 18 amino acids. In germline, CDR1 is MNHEY, CDR2 SMNVEV (reference sequence). CDR3 amino acids: CASSLSYPGQGVNTEAFF. CDR3 sequence (DNA): TGTGCCAGCAGTTTATCATATCCGGGACAGGGGGTGAACACTGAAGCTTTCTTT.

The chain uses TRBV18 and TRBJ2-7; TRBD2 might be the D (7 bases). CDR1 KGHSH and CDR2 LQKENI come from the germline V gene. The CDR3 spans 13 residues. V was cut by 4 bases and J by 3 bases, with 10 bases left in between. The DNA for the CDR3 is TGTGCCAGCTCACGGGAGGGGGACTACGAGCAGTACTTC. As protein: CASSREGDYEQYF.

This chain joins TRBV19 and TRBJ1-5, with 8 positions matching TRBD1. V shed 5 bases and J 5 bases; nucleotides not matched to a gene: 8. CDR1 is LNHDA, CDR2 SQIVND, per germline (reference sequence). CDR3 length equals 15 residues. CDR3 region: CASSPQDRVDQPQHF. DNA of the CDR3: TGTGCCAGTAGTCCTCAGGACAGGGTGGATCAGCCCCAGCATTTT.

This chain connects TRBV19 to TRBJ2-1; tentative D call: TRBD1 (6 bases). Germline V CDR1 and CDR2: LNHDA, SQIVND (reference sequence). V dropped 7 bases and J dropped 4 bases, with 14 bases sitting between them. The CDR3 consists of 14 residues. CDR3 DNA sequence: TGTGCCAGTAAGATGGGCAGGGGATACAATGAGCAGTTCTTC. Translated: CASKMGRGYNEQFF.

The chain joins TRBV6-5 to TRBJ1-4, with TRBD1 matching 12 bases. J lost 8 bases, V lost 3 bases, and 4 bases had no gene match. CDR1 and CDR2 (germline): MNHEY, SVGAGI. CDR3 length equals 15 residues. Here the CDR3 reads CASSYGDRGREKLFF. The CDR3 nucleotides read TGTGCCAGCAGTTATGGGGACAGGGGGCGCGAAAAACTGTTTTTT.

This rearrangement joins TRBV30 to TRBJ1-6; unclear D gene. V gave up 0 bases and J gave up 12 bases, with 12 bases separating them. Germline V gene sequence: CDR1 GTSNPN, CDR2 SVGIG (reference sequence). CDR3 length equals 13 residues. CDR3: CAWSVQDWVPLHF. The CDR3 DNA is TGTGCCTGGAGTGTACAAGACTGGGTACCCCTCCACTTT.

This sequence joins TRBV5-4 and TRBJ2-5; TRBD1 matches 11 bases. There are 14 residues in the CDR3. Trimming cost V 3 bases and J 4 bases; bases outside gene matches: 2. Germline V gives CDR1 SGHNT, CDR2 YYREEE (reference sequence). As DNA, the CDR3 is TGTGCCAGCAGCTCGGGACAGGGGGTAGAGACCCAGTACTTC. Residues: CASSSGQGVETQYF.

The J gene is TRBJ2-7, the V gene TRBV7-8; TRBD1 aligns across 8 bases. After removal of 3 bases from V and 4 bases from J, the junction contained 2 bases not matched to a gene. The V gene's germline CDR1 is SGHVS and CDR2 FQNEAQ. The CDR3 is made up of 13 amino acids. As DNA, the CDR3 is TGTGCCAGCAGCTTCAGGGGGCATTACGAGCAGTACTTC. Translating gives CASSFRGHYEQYF.

The chain combines TRBV7-6 with TRBJ1-1; 9 bases line up with TRBD1. V gave up 6 bases and J gave up 4 bases; unmatched junction bases: 9. CDR1 and CDR2 (germline): SGHVS, FNYEAQ. This CDR3 is 15 amino acids long. The CDR3 nucleotides are TGTGCCAGCAGTCCAGTACAGGGGGCGAGCACTGAAGCTTTCTTT. The encoded protein is CASSPVQGASTEAFF.

The gene calls are TRBV27 and TRBJ2-2, with D tentatively TRBD1 (5 bases). Trimming took off 6 bases at V and 13 bases at J, with 12 bases between the two ends. This CDR3 is 11 amino acids long. From germline, CDR1 is MNHEY and CDR2 SMNVEV (reference sequence). The CDR3 reads CASSFNRRLFF. DNA of the CDR3: TGTGCCAGCAGCTTTAACAGGAGGCTGTTTTTT.

The chain uses TRBV4-1 and TRBJ2-1, with TRBD2 matching over 8 bases. This CDR3 is 16 amino acids long. Germline assignment: CDR1 MGHRA and CDR2 YSYEKL. J was trimmed by 4 bases and V by 1 base; bases with no gene match: 6. CDR3 region: CASSQAHPGGYNEQFF. DNA of the CDR3: TGCGCCAGCAGCCAAGCCCACCCGGGGGGGTACAATGAGCAGTTCTTC.

This clone was counted between two and nine times. The chain joins TRBV6-1 to TRBJ2-4, with TRBD1 as a possible D gene (5 bases). V was cut by 8 bases and J by 0 bases, with 14 bases left in between. CDR3 length: 15 amino acids. The germline gives CDR1 MNHNS, CDR2 SASEGT. The CDR3: CASQFRVLAKNIQYF. The CDR3 DNA is TGTGCCAGCCAATTCAGGGTACTAGCCAAAAACATTCAGTACTTC.

This sequence joins TRBV5-4 and TRBJ2-5, with 8 bases matching TRBD2. Unmatched junction bases numbered 7, after V lost 4 bases and J lost 5 bases. Germline assignment: CDR1 SGHNT and CDR2 YYREEE (reference sequence). CDR3 length: 14 amino acids. The DNA for the CDR3 is TGTGCCAGCAGCGACCGGGAGGGCAGGGAGACCCAGTACTTC. It codes for CASSDREGRETQYF.

The gene calls are TRBV11-2 and TRBJ2-6; 7 nucleotides match TRBD2. This CDR3 has 13 residues. V lost 5 bases to trimming and J lost 8 bases; unmatched junction nucleotides: 3. CDR1 is SGHAT and CDR2 is FQNNGV in the germline V gene. Written as DNA, the CDR3 is TGTGCCAGCAGCCTCGGGACTACCAACGTCCTGACTTTC. Translation: CASSLGTTNVLTF.

V gene TRBV11-1 combines with J gene TRBJ1-3; tentatively, D is TRBD1 (5 bases). The CDR3 has 15 amino acids. Trimming left V 3 bases short and J 0 bases short, with 9 bases between. Germline-derived CDR1 and CDR2 are SGHAT and FQDESV (reference sequence). CDR3 nucleotide sequence: TGTGCCAGCAGCTTGGGGCCAGACTCTGGAAACACCATATATTTT. Its protein is CASSLGPDSGNTIYF. The whole variable domain, filled in from reference TRBV11-1 and TRBJ1-3, reads EAEVAQSPRYKITEKSQAVAFWCDPISGHATLYWYRQILGQGPELLVQFQDESVVDDSQLPKDRFSAERLKGVDSTLKIQPAELGDSAMYLCASSLGPDSGNTIYFGEGSWLTVV.

This clone was observed once. The chain recombines TRBV6-6 with TRBJ2-5; no reliable D call. Between the trimmed V and J ends, which lost 9 bases and 3 bases, there was a span of 14 bases. The CDR3 covers 13 residues. Germline lookup yields CDR1 MNHNY and CDR2 SVGAGI (reference sequence). CDR3 sequence reads: CASRAPSEETQYF. CDR3 in DNA: TGTGCCAGTAGAGCACCAAGCGAAGAGACCCAGTACTTC.

The rearrangement uses TRBV27 and TRBJ2-7; 10 bases map to TRBD2. V dropped 8 bases and J dropped 6; count of bases not matched to a gene: 16. There are 16 residues in the CDR3. Germline CDR1 and CDR2: MNHEY and SMNVEV (reference sequence). The CDR3 here is CASAKASGRAGLEQYF. CDR3 sequence (DNA): TGTGCCAGCGCAAAAGCCAGCGGGAGGGCCGGCCTCGAGCAGTACTTC.